The 11 T cell receptor beta chains in this list originate from one sample, sequenced in a study of blood T cell repertoires in COVID-19 (TCRdb year 2020). The receptor library was made with the immunoSEQ multiplex PCR assay. What TCRdb holds here is the immuneACCESS table cut down to in-frame rearrangements. Part of the clones is not present; checked against another copy, under half of the missing clones reflect an unresolved V gene, and the others are unexplained. Across this sample there are under 200,000 clones, with approximately 90% seen only once. Roughly 5.6% of the sample lies in the top ten. The specimen sequenced was peripheral blood. The receptor set was obtained from a man aged 35 to 55 with active or convalescent COVID-19.

The chain recombines TRBV19 with TRBJ1-5; 9 nucleotides agree with TRBD1. This CDR3 has 14 residues. CDR1 and CDR2 from the germline V gene are LNHDA and SQIVND (reference sequence). Trimming took 5 bases from V and 6 from J; bases not matched to a gene: 5. CDR3 residues: CASSGGTGPQPQHF. The CDR3 region has the DNA TGTGCCAGTAGTGGAGGGACAGGGCCTCAGCCCCAGCATTTT.

This clone appeared once. The CDR3 bases are TGTGCCAGCAGCTTACTAGCGGGAGTGGTACCTCTGGCGAGTTACGAGCAGTACTTC. Encoded protein: CASSLLAGVVPLASYEQYF. V usage is TRBV11-2 and J usage is TRBJ2-7; TRBD2 matches 10 bases. The CDR3 has 19 residues. J lost 4 bases, V lost 2 bases, and 17 bases had no gene match. Looked up from germline, CDR1 is SGHAT and CDR2 is FQNNGV.

The chain combines TRBV30 with TRBJ1-5; maybe TRBD1 (6 bases). V lost 3 bases, J lost 7 bases, and 13 bases lay in between. Germline V gives CDR1 GTSNPN, CDR2 SVGIG (reference sequence). This CDR3 is 13 amino acids long. In DNA form, the CDR3 reads TGTGCCTGGAGCACAGGGTCGGGCCAGCCCCAGCATTTT. Its protein is CAWSTGSGQPQHF.

In DNA, the CDR3 is TGTGCCAGCAGTCGGACAGAGGATTCACCCCTCCACTTT. Its translation: CASSRTEDSPLHF. The chain joins TRBV12-3 or TRBV12-4 to TRBJ1-6, with a tentative D call TRBD1 (6 bases). The CDR3 spans 13 residues. V was cut by 5 bases and J by 8 bases, with 10 bases left in between.

The rearrangement uses TRBV6-1 and TRBJ2-7, with D possibly matching TRBD1 (5 bases). The CDR3 runs to 13 residues. Germline V CDR1 and CDR2: MNHNS, SASEGT. Trimming stripped 5 bases from V and 3 bases from J, with 11 bases between. The CDR3 DNA follows: TGTGCCAGCAGTTATGGCAGGGTCTACGAGCAGTACTTC. Translation: CASSYGRVYEQYF.

This chain connects TRBV12-3 or TRBV12-4 to TRBJ2-7, with D perhaps matching TRBD2 (6 bases). The CDR3 spans 12 residues. V dropped 6 bases and J dropped 3 bases, with 9 bases sitting between them. CDR3 bases: TGTGCCAGCAGCCCGCGGGGCTACGAGCAGTACTTC. Amino acid sequence: CASSPRGYEQYF.

CDR3 bases: TGTGCCACCAGTCCCAGGGGCAATCAGCCCCAGCATTTT. This translates into CATSPRGNQPQHF. This chain links TRBV24-1 with TRBJ1-5; possibly TRBD1 for D (5 bases). Germline V gene sequence: CDR1 KGHDR, CDR2 SFDVKD. V dropped 6 bases and J dropped 2 bases, with 7 bases sitting between them. CDR3 length equals 13 residues.

The J gene is TRBJ2-3, the V gene TRBV7-3; 7 bases line up with TRBD2. The trim removed 2 bases at V and 2 bases at J, leaving 7 bases unmatched. From germline, CDR1 is SGHTA and CDR2 FQGTGA. This CDR3 is 16 amino acids long. CDR3 amino acids: CASSLQASGPTDTQYF. CDR3 DNA: TGTGCCAGCAGCTTACAGGCTAGCGGTCCCACAGATACGCAGTATTTT.

The chain couples TRBV5-1 to TRBJ2-2, with TRBD1 as a possible D gene (5 bases). Germline V gene sequence: CDR1 SGHRS, CDR2 YFSETQ. V shed 1 base and J shed 5 bases, with 9 bases lying between them. This CDR3 is built from 14 residues. This CDR3 reads CASSLYQGTGELFF. The CDR3 DNA reads TGCGCCAGCAGCTTGTATCAGGGAACCGGGGAGCTGTTTTTT.

This clone has just one count. The chain employs TRBV3-1 (or the pseudogene TRBV3-2) and TRBJ2-3; D gene uncertain. Germline V CDR1 and CDR2: LGHDT, YNNKEL (reference sequence). The CDR3 covers 13 residues. Trimming shortened V by 0 bases and J by 4 bases, and 5 bases separated the two germline ends. CDR3: CASSQDIADTQYF. CDR3 nucleotides: TGTGCCAGCAGCCAAGATATCGCAGATACGCAGTATTTT.

The chain employs TRBV11-1 and TRBJ2-7, with a possible D match to TRBD2 (5 bases). Germline V CDR1 and CDR2: SGHAT, FQDESV (reference sequence). The V and J ends lost 5 bases and 1 base respectively, with 15 bases between them. The CDR3 sequence is 15 residues long. For the CDR3, the DNA is TGTGCCAGCAGCCCGCAACTAGGCGGGTCCTACGAGCAGTACTTC. This encodes CASSPQLGGSYEQYF.